A single sample is the source of the 8 T cell receptor beta chains below, sequenced in a study of blood T cells in healthy people across ages. It was with a sample-barcoded 5' primer and a J-beta primer mix that a second PCR of roughly 7 to 11 cycles was run. TCRdb re-derived calls from the 5' RACE reads in MiXCR, one entry per CDR3 protein. The data hold some 690,000 distinct CDR3 sequences, with about 20% observed a single time. Sequencing was done on a sample of blood. These receptors were collected from an older man in good health.

The V and J genes are TRBV19 and TRBJ1-3, with 7 bases that match TRBD1. The J segment lost 0 bases and the V segment lost 8 bases, leaving 7 bases of the junction unmatched. CDR3 length: 15 residues. Germline lookup yields CDR1 LNHDA and CDR2 SQIVND (reference sequence). The CDR3 sequence is CASSATGDSGNTIYF. The CDR3 coding sequence is TGTGCCAGTTCTGCTACAGGGGACTCTGGAAACACCATATATTTT.

This clonotype was picked up a small number of times. J is TRBJ2-1 and V is TRBV12-3 or TRBV12-4; possibly TRBD1 for D (6 bases). The DNA end is a closer match to TRBJ2-7, so the J assignment may be wrong. The CDR3 is 15 residues long. This CDR3 reads CASSQTGDNAYEQYF. CDR3 coding DNA: TGTGCCAGCAGCCAAACCGGGGACAATGCCTACGAGCAGTACTTC.

The V gene is TRBV29-1, the J gene TRBJ2-1; 8 bases match TRBD2. The CDR3 has 14 amino acids. V lost 7 bases and J lost 2; bases outside the gene matches: 7. Germline CDR1 reads SQVTM; CDR2 reads ANQGSEA. The CDR3 loop is CSGGLAFPYNEQFF. Written as DNA, the CDR3 is TGCAGCGGTGGACTAGCCTTCCCCTACAATGAGCAGTTCTTC.

The table lists this clonotype with a few counts. This chain uses TRBV28 with TRBJ1-4; TRBD1 is a possible D gene (5 bases). V was cut by 10 bases and J by 7 bases, with 25 bases left in between. Germline loops: CDR1 MDHEN, CDR2 SYDVKM. The CDR3 covers 16 residues. DNA for the CDR3: TGTGCCACCCTGGGGGGTAGTGCCGGGATGGGTGAAAAACTGTTTTTT. It specifies CATLGGSAGMGEKLFF.

This clonotype appeared a few times. V and J are TRBV5-4 and TRBJ2-3; no clear D gene. CDR3 length: 15 residues. V shed 0 bases and J shed 0 bases, with 8 bases lying between them. Germline assignment: CDR1 SGHNT and CDR2 YYREEE (reference sequence). The CDR3 nucleotides are TGTGCCAGCAGCTTGGCGCAGTTTAGCACAGATACGCAGTATTTT. Translating gives CASSLAQFSTDTQYF.

The rearrangement links TRBV7-9 to TRBJ2-2, with D possibly matching TRBD2 (5 bases). The CDR3 sequence is 14 residues long. The germline V and J ends were trimmed by 10 bases and 7 bases, with 19 bases remaining between them. Germline-derived CDR1 and CDR2 are SEHNR and FQNEAQ (reference sequence). The CDR3 loop is CATALQSGIGELFF. CDR3 nucleotide sequence: TGTGCCACCGCCCTACAGTCGGGGATCGGGGAGCTGTTTTTT.

This clonotype was detected only a few times. The chain couples TRBV5-1 to TRBJ1-1; D not resolved. Trimming removed 1 base from V and 0 bases from J, with 10 bases in between. The CDR3 contains 15 residues. Germline V gene sequence: CDR1 SGHRS, CDR2 YFSETQ. The CDR3 DNA is TGCGCCAGCAGCTTGACATGGGATATGAACACTGAAGCTTTCTTT. It codes for CASSLTWDMNTEAFF. The complete variable domain, with remaining parts taken from reference TRBV5-1 and TRBJ1-1, reads KAGVTQTPRYLIKTRGQQVTLSCSPISGHRSVSWYQQTPGQGLQFLFEYFSETQRNKGNFPGRFSGRQFSNSRSEMNVSTLELGDSALYLCASSLTWDMNTEAFFGQGTRLTVV.

This clonotype was detected a few times. The rearrangement links TRBV25-1 to TRBJ1-3; no reliable D call. The CDR3 is made up of 17 amino acids. V dropped 4 bases and J dropped 0 bases, with 16 bases sitting between them. CDR1 is MGHDK, CDR2 SYGVNS, per germline. CDR3 in DNA: TGTGCCAGCAGTGCCCCCATAGGTGGGAGCTCTGGAAACACCATATATTTT. This encodes CASSAPIGGSSGNTIYF.